Following are 27 T cell receptor beta chains from one sample sequenced in a study of CD8+CD57+ T cells in acquired aplastic anemia. Genomic DNA served as template for TCR beta VDJ and CDR3 profiling. TCRdb processed the reads anew with MiXCR; each CDR3 protein has one entry. The sample has around 250,000 distinct CDR3 sequences; about 80% are singletons. The authors sequenced patients whose flow cytometry had shown CD8+CD57+ cell expansion. What was sequenced was sorted CD4+, CD8+, or CD8+CD57+ T cells (not recorded which) from PBMCs. These receptors all stem from a human donor with aplastic anemia.

The gene calls are TRBV7-2 and TRBJ2-5, with unresolved D. CDR1 is SGHTA, CDR2 FQGNSA, per germline. This CDR3 comprises 15 residues. V lost 0 bases, J lost 11 bases, and 19 bases lay in between. The CDR3 region is CASSLARRAKATQYF. Here the CDR3 DNA reads TGTGCCAGCAGCTTAGCGAGGAGAGCGAAAGCGACGCAGTACTTC.

A note on this clonotype: A read error may produce the germline difference seen at one junction end. V and J are TRBV7-8 and TRBJ2-3; no reliable D call. The CDR3 extends over 12 amino acids. Germline CDR1 reads SGHVS; CDR2 reads FQNEAQ. The CDR3 coding sequence is TGTGCCAGCAGCTTAGAGTCAGGCACGCAGTACTTT. Protein: CASSLESGTQYF.

This rearrangement joins TRBV12-3 or TRBV12-4 to TRBJ2-3; D is ambiguous. The CDR3 runs to 12 residues. Trimming took 8 bases from V and 2 from J, leaving 8 bases between them. The CDR3: CASAQDTDTQYF. The CDR3 bases are TGTGCCAGCGCCCAAGACACAGATACGCAGTATTTT.

In its sample, this clonotype was seen a few times. The chain combines TRBV7-8 with TRBJ2-7; D remains unclear. Germline CDR1 is SGHVS and CDR2 is FQNEAQ. The CDR3 consists of 13 residues. Trimming stripped 5 bases from V and 3 bases from J, with 11 bases between. Written as DNA, the CDR3 is TGTGCCAGCAGCGTGGGTCCCCTCTACGAGCAGTACTTC. This encodes CASSVGPLYEQYF.

The chain carries TRBV5-5 and TRBJ2-5, with D perhaps matching TRBD1 (5 bases). Trimming shortened V by 5 bases and J by 0 bases, and 11 bases separated the two germline ends. Germline CDR1 and CDR2: SGHKS and YYEKEE (reference sequence). The CDR3 totals 14 residues. In DNA, the CDR3 is TGTGCCAGCAGATCAGAGGACAACCAAGAGACCCAGTACTTC. Protein product: CASRSEDNQETQYF.

This chain uses TRBV7-8 with TRBJ2-7; D gene unclear. CDR1 is SGHVS, CDR2 FQNEAQ, per germline. Trimming pared 0 bases from V and 1 base from J, leaving 19 bases between. This CDR3 contains 18 residues. The CDR3 loop reads CASSLAAGGATQSYEQYV. Written as DNA, the CDR3 is TGTGCCAGCAGCTTAGCGGCAGGCGGCGCTACCCAGTCCTACGAGCAGTACGTC.

The V gene is TRBV5-8, the J gene TRBJ2-7, with TRBD2 identical over 7 bases. Trimming at V came to 2 bases and at J to 1 base, leaving 3 bases not matched to a gene. Germline V gives CDR1 SGHTS, CDR2 YDEGEE. The CDR3 has 14 amino acids. The CDR3 DNA sequence: TGTGCCAGCAGCTTTACTAGCGCTTCCTACGAGCAGTACTTC. Protein sequence: CASSFTSASYEQYF.

This clonotype was seen more than once but under ten times. The genes are TRBV29-1 and TRBJ2-5, with 9 bases matching TRBD1. CDR1 is SQVTM, CDR2 ANQGSEA, per germline. After removal of 3 bases from V and 3 bases from J, the junction contained 5 bases not matched to a gene. This CDR3 has 14 residues. This CDR3 is CSVEDGQGKETQYF. CDR3 sequence (DNA): TGCAGCGTTGAGGATGGACAGGGGAAAGAGACCCAGTACTTC.

CDR3 residues: CAYSAAAYHKTQYF. The CDR3 nucleotides are TGTGCCTACAGTGCGGCGGCGTACCACAAGACCCAGTACTTC. V and J are TRBV2 and TRBJ2-5; the D is unclear. Germline values: CDR1 SNHLY, CDR2 FYNNEI. The CDR3 spans 14 residues. Trimming cost V 11 bases and J 6 bases, with 22 bases left between them. The full variable domain, its missing parts supplied by reference TRBV2 and TRBJ2-5, is EPEVTQTPSHQVTQMGQEVILRCVPISNHLYFYWYRQILGQKVEFLVSFYNNEISEKSEIFDDQFSVERPDGSNFTLKIRSTKLEDSAMYFCAYSAAAYHKTQYFGPGTRLLVL.

This clonotype occurred once. Because it lacks the conserved phenylalanine or tryptophan at the end, this CDR3 is likely a read error. The DNA is omitted, as the CDR3 cannot be located on it reliably, and the CDR3 follows TCRdb's listing. The V and J genes are TRBV9 and TRBJ2-4; TRBD1, the table's D call, lacks a check against the DNA. The CDR3 length is 12 residues, termini included. Germline assignment: CDR1 SGDLS and CDR2 YYNGEE. CDR3 amino acids: CASSGVQGGQEI.

The rearrangement uses TRBV11-3 and TRBJ2-3, with D uncertain. Germline CDR1 SGHNT, CDR2 YENEEA. V lost 0 bases, J lost 6 bases, and 10 bases lay in between. This CDR3 has 14 amino acids. As DNA, the CDR3 is TGTGCCAGCAGCTTAGAGCGGAGTGCCGATACGCAGTATTTT. It encodes CASSLERSADTQYF. Full variable domain (remainder filled in from reference TRBV11-3 and TRBJ2-3): EAGVVQSPRYKIIEKKQPVAFWCNPISGHNTLYWYLQNLGQGPELLIRYENEEAVDDSQLPKDRFSAERLKGVDSTLKIQPAELGDSAVYLCASSLERSADTQYFGPGTRLTVL.

Points on this clonotype: Since no conserved phenylalanine or tryptophan closes the CDR3, a read error is the likely cause. The chain recombines TRBV2 with TRBJ1-1; 7 positions agree with TRBD1. CDR1 and CDR2 (germline): SNHLY, FYNNEI. CDR3 length: 15 amino acids. The ends lost 9 bases at V and 4 bases at J; junction bases unmatched: 14. The CDR3 protein is CARGDGRTGTTEAFS. The CDR3, as DNA: TGTGCCAGAGGGGACGGGCGGACAGGTACCACTGAAGCTTTCTCT.

The chain carries TRBV5-1 and TRBJ1-6; 7 nucleotides align to TRBD1. The CDR3 runs 14 residues. The trim removed 0 bases at V and 11 bases at J, leaving 5 bases unmatched. Germline assignment: CDR1 SGHRS and CDR2 YFSETQ. CDR3 in DNA: TGCGCCAGCAGCTTGGAAGGGGGCAACACACCCCTCCACTTT. It encodes CASSLEGGNTPLHF.

Concerning this clonotype: The DNA is left out, because the CDR3 cannot be placed on it with certainty; the CDR3 is given as TCRdb lists it. The V call is TRBV2, the J call TRBJ2-3. Germline V gene lookup returns CDR1 SNHLY and CDR2 FYNNEI. The CDR3 region is 12 residues in length, termini included. The CDR3 spells CASSVGWGTKYF.

In its sample, this clonotype was seen many times. V and J are TRBV6-2 or TRBV6-3 and TRBJ1-1; D is uncertain. Germline CDR1 is MNHEY and CDR2 is SVGEGT. Trimming took 4 bases from V and 0 from J, leaving 15 bases between them. The CDR3 runs 16 residues. The CDR3 sequence: CASSFRTENMNTEAFF. The CDR3 coding sequence is TGTGCCAGCAGTTTTAGGACGGAGAACATGAACACTGAAGCTTTCTTT.

The chain combines TRBV7-8 with TRBJ2-6; 8 nucleotides agree with TRBD2. The germline V gene has CDR1 SGHVS and CDR2 FQNEAQ. J was trimmed by 16 bases and V by 3 bases; bases with no gene match: 17. This CDR3 is 16 amino acids long. The CDR3 nucleotides are TGTGCCAGCAGCTTCGCGGGGGGCCCCGATACCCAGTATCTGACTTTC. Translated: CASSFAGGPDTQYLTF.

The gene calls are TRBV7-9 and TRBJ2-5, with 10 positions matching TRBD2. CDR3 size: 15 residues. The germline V gene has CDR1 SEHNR and CDR2 FQNEAQ (reference sequence). The junction had 12 bases not matched to a gene; V was cut back by 3 bases and J by 11 bases. The CDR3 loop reads CASSFARSGGGDQYF. The CDR3 bases are TGTGCCAGCAGCTTTGCAAGAAGCGGGGGGGGCGATCAGTACTTC.

This clonotype has only a few counts. This rearrangement joins TRBV7-8 to TRBJ2-7, with unresolved D. Germline values: CDR1 SGHVS, CDR2 FQNEAQ. The CDR3 extends over 12 amino acids. V shed 2 bases and J shed 3 bases, with 5 bases lying between them. Here the CDR3 DNA reads TGTGCCAGCAGCTTAAATGGCTACGAGCAGTACTTC. Encoded protein: CASSLNGYEQYF. The variable domain in full, completed from reference TRBV7-8 and TRBJ2-7, reads GAGVSQSPRYKVAKRGQDVALRCDPISGHVSLFWYQQALGQGPEFLTYFQNEAQLDKSGLPSDRFFAERPEGSVSTLKIQRTQQEDSAVYLCASSLNGYEQYFGPGTRLTVT.

To note about this clonotype: Compared with germline, one end of the junction differs, possibly owing to a read error. This sequence joins TRBV9 and TRBJ2-5; D is undetermined. This CDR3 has 14 residues. Germline-derived CDR1 and CDR2 are SGDLS and YYNGEE. CDR3 loop: CASSVGVSRNHHHF. CDR3 sequence (DNA): TGTGCCAGCAGCGTAGGGGTCTCGAGAAATCACCACCACTTC.

The gene calls are TRBV7-8 and TRBJ2-2; tentative D call: TRBD2 (6 bases). Trimming cost V 1 base and J 16 bases, with 25 bases left between them. CDR3 length: 16 residues. Germline V CDR1 and CDR2: SGHVS, FQNEAQ. The CDR3 protein is CASSLEGGGGTHYQFF. The CDR3, as DNA: TGTGCCAGCAGCTTAGAGGGAGGTGGGGGGACGCATTATCAGTTTTTT.

As to this clonotype: An end of the junction does not agree with germline; a read error may underlie this. The chain employs TRBV5-1 and TRBJ2-4, with a tentative D call TRBD2 (5 bases). The V gene's germline CDR1 is SGHRS and CDR2 YFSETQ. The CDR3 has 12 residues. CDR3 sequence (DNA): TGTGCCAGCGGCCCAGCTCGGCACATTCAGTACTTC. The encoded protein is CASGPARHIQYF.

The CDR3 DNA reads as TGTGCCAGCAAGATGACGTTGGCTGCAAGATGGCCCCAGCATTTT. Translation: CASKMTLAARWPQHF. The gene calls are TRBV6-1 and TRBJ1-5; D not resolved. Germline lookup yields CDR1 MNHNS and CDR2 SASEGT. CDR3 length equals 15 residues. Trimming stripped 7 bases from V and 9 bases from J, with 22 bases between.

V usage is TRBV20-1 and J usage is TRBJ1-5; 7 bases agree with TRBD1. The CDR3 loop spans 14 amino acids. V shed 0 bases, J shed 6 bases, and the junction held 5 bases outside the gene matches. Looked up from germline, CDR1 is DFQATT and CDR2 is SNEGSKA (reference sequence). This CDR3 reads CSARDRAGGQPQHF. CDR3 in DNA: TGCAGTGCTAGAGATCGGGCAGGGGGTCAGCCCCAGCATTTT.

This chain connects TRBV19 to TRBJ2-4, with TRBD1 identical over 7 bases. The junction had 4 bases not matched to a gene; V was cut back by 5 bases and J by 0 bases. Germline V gene data show CDR1 as LNHDA and CDR2 as SQIVND (reference sequence). This CDR3 has 15 amino acids. As DNA, the CDR3 is TGTGCCAGTAGTGGGACAGCTCTAGCCAAAAACATTCAGTACTTC. Translated: CASSGTALAKNIQYF.

This clonotype has more than one count but fewer than ten. The chain carries TRBV9 and TRBJ2-3; D unclear. The V and J ends lost 0 bases and 15 bases respectively, with 20 bases between them. Germline values: CDR1 SGDLS, CDR2 YYNGEE. The CDR3 has 14 residues. CDR3 amino acids: CASSVASDTQSFYF. Here the CDR3 DNA reads TGTGCCAGCAGCGTAGCCTCAGATACGCAGTCTTTTTATTTT.

A remark on this clonotype: In this CDR3 the conserved last residue, phenylalanine or tryptophan, is missing, so a read error is likely. It is unclear where the CDR3 begins or ends on the DNA, so no DNA is shown, and the CDR3 is as TCRdb lists it. The chain uses TRBV15 and TRBJ2-1; the table's D gene call, TRBD1, was not cross checked with the DNA. Counting both end residues, the CDR3 totals 13 amino acids. Looked up from germline, CDR1 is LNHNV and CDR2 is YYDKDF (reference sequence). The CDR3 spells CASSCGAKGAQVL.

The chain is built from TRBV9 and TRBJ2-5; maybe TRBD2 (5 bases). The germline gives CDR1 SGDLS, CDR2 YYNGEE. The CDR3 consists of 14 residues. V lost 9 bases to trimming and J lost 13 bases, with 28 bases between them. CDR3 sequence reads: CATGGAGKKENLYF. In nucleotides, the CDR3 is TGTGCCACCGGAGGAGCTGGGAAGAAAGAGAACCTGTACTTC.